Included here is one T cell receptor (beta chain) sequence, with context. There is no known antigen for this receptor. No qualities accompany the bases; no much larger clone lies one base away. The sample belongs to a study of T cell changes during pregnancy in multiple sclerosis (dated by TCRdb to 2018 to 2020). At the level of the whole study: The study looked at changes in the T cell repertoire across pregnancy in women with multiple sclerosis.

Its CDR3 holds 15 amino acids, cysteine through phenylalanine. Of the read, only the CDR3 DNA is kept; its 45 bases are in frame from base 1. V has 3 bases trimmed and J has 7 bases trimmed; junction bases matching no gene number 5. From a lookup of the germline V gene, CDR1 and CDR2 are SGHRS and YFSETQ. Libraries were constructed by the immunoSEQ multiplex PCR assay. TCRdb mirrors the immuneACCESS table, restricted to in-frame sequences. Some clones are absent from its copies; in checked studies, under half trace to an unresolved V gene, and the reason for the others is unknown. The sample table holds approximately 37,000 clones, of which just over 90% were seen once. The ten largest clones capture about 0.35% of the sample.

This chain is built from TRBV5-1 and TRBJ2-1; 12 bases in the middle match TRBD2. The receptor was isolated from a female donor in good health, enrolled as a control in a pregnancy study. The sample was CD4+ T cells from peripheral blood mononuclear cells, taken in the third trimester of pregnancy. The bases read TGCGCCAGCAGCTGGACTAGCGGGGTTAGTAATGAGCAGTTCTTC. This translates into CASSWTSGVSNEQFF. Joined to the reference TRBV5-1 and TRBJ2-1 proteins, this CDR3 gives the full variable domain: KAGVTQTPRYLIKTRGQQVTLSCSPISGHRSVSWYQQTPGQGLQFLFEYFSETQRNKGNFPGRFSGRQFSNSRSEMNVSTLELGDSALYLCASSWTSGVSNEQFFGPGTRLTVL.